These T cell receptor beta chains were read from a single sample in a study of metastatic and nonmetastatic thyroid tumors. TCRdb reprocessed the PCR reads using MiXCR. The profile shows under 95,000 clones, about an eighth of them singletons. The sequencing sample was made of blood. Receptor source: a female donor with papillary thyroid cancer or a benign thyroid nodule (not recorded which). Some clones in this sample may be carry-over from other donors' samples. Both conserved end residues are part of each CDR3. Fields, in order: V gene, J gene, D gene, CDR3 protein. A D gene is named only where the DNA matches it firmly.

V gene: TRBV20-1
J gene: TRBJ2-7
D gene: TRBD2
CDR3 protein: CSARSPAGGAEQYF

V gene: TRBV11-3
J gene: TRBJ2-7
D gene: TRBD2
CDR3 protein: CASSSSGREGYF

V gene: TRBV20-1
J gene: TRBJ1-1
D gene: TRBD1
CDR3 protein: CSASLGQPGWITEAFF

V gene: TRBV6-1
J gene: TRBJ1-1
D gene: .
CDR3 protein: CASSRPRQENTEAFF

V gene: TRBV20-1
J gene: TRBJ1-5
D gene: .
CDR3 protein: CSARPTRDQPQHF

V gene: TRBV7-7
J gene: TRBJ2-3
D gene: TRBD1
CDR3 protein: CASSFGLGQGTDTQYF

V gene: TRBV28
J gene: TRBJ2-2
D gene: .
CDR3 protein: CASSTLVTGELFF

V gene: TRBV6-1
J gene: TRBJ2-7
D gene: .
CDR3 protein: CASSAGGNYEQYF

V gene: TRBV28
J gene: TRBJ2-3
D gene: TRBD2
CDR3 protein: CASSSGTRHTDTQYF

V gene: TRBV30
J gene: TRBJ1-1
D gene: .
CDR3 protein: CAWSEGVVNTEAFF

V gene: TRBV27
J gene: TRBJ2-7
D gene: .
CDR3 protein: CASRSGGAYEQYF

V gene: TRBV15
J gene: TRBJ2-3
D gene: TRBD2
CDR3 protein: CATSRDRGRGGADTQYF

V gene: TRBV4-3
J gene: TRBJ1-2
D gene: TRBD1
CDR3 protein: CASSQGLGTGVSHYGYTF

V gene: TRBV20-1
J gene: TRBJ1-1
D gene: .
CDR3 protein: CSANRNTEAFF

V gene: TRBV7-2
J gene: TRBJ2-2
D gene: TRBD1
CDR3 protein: CASSWDRGSSGELFF

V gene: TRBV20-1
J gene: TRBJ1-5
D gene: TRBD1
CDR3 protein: CSARGDREGNQPQHF

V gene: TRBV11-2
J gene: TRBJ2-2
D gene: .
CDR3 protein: CASSLGVWRRANTGELFF

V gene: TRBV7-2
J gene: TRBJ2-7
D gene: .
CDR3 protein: CASSLMTRYEQYF

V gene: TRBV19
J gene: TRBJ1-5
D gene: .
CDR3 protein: CASSIARADQPQHF

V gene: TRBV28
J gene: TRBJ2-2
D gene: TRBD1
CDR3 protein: CASRLSGTGGTGELFF

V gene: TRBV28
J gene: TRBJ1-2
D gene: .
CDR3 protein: CGSKQGTNYCYTF

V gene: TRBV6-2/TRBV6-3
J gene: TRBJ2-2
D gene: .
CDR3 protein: CASSLDSSSGELFF

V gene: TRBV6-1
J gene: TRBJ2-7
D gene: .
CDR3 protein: CASSPSGVRAGVRYF

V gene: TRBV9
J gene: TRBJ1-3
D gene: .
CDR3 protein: CASSVGLSGNTIYF

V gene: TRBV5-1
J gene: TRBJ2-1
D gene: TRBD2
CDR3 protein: CASSSGTSGSLSYNEQFF

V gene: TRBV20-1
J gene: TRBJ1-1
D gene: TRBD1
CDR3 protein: CSASSTGGYIEAFF

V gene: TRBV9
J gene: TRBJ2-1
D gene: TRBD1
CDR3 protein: CASSVDGTGPLREQFF

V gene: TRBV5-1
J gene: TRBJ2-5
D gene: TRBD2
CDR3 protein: CASSFAGGQETQYF

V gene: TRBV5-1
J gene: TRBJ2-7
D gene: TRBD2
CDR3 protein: CASREGPNSYEQYF